This TCR beta chain was documented in a study of cytomegalovirus exposure and HLA in healthy donors. Points from the study as a whole: Donor immune exposure was known only as CMV serostatus. In all likelihood, a cluster of highly shared sequence variants was a sequencing artifact.

The CDR3 totals 16 residues. Trimming took 3 bases from V and 0 from J, leaving 16 bases between them. Germline loops: CDR1 SGHNT, CDR2 YYREEE (reference sequence). In the case of this clone: Antigen: not known.

Primers included in the PCR were 60 Vbeta and 13 Jbeta primers. Sequencing was performed with immunoSEQ multiplex PCR; in TCRdb, only in-frame clones are kept and a portion is missing. Among roughly 140,000 clones listed, over 60% were seen once. Though probably carrying unrecorded immune exposures, donors were nominally healthy at sampling. The chain combines TRBV5-4 with TRBJ2-7, with TRBD1 as a possible D gene (5 bases). Source material: PBMCs. The receptor comes from a man aged 35 to 55 in good health and CMV-seropositive. The CDR3 protein is CASSSPQTDSSYEQYF. DNA for the CDR3: TGTGCCAGCAGCTCGCCACAGACAGACAGCTCCTACGAGCAGTACTTC.